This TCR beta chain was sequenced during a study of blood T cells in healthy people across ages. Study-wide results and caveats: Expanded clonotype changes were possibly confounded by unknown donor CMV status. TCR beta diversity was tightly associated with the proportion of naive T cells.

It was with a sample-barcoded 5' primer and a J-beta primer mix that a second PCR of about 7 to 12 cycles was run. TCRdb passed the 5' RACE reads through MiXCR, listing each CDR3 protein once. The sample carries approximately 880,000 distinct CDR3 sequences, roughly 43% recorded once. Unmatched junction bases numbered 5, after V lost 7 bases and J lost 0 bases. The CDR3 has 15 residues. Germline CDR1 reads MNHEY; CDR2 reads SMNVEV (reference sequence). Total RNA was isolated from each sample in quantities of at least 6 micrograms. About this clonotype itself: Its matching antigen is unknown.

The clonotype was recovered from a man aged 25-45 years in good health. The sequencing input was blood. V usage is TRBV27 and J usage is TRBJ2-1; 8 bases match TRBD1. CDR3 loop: CASNLQGGSYNEQFF. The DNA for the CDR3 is TGTGCCAGCAACCTACAGGGGGGCTCCTACAATGAGCAGTTCTTC.